This T cell receptor (beta chain) comes out of a study of naive and memory T cell subsets (dated by TCRdb to about 2017). Regarding the research as a whole: Sorted naive and memory T cell subsets from peripheral blood were analyzed in the study using a UMI-based, open-source pipeline for TCR alpha and beta sequencing. RNA was DNase-treated and reverse transcribed with TCR constant-region primers, mostly using SuperScript III. IgG serology results and the functional CMV T cell responses were in complete agreement. Points the paper makes about the study in general: After error correction, over 85% of naive TCR sequences appeared only once, giving much steeper abundance distributions than memory subsets. Gini index rose and Shannon and inverse Simpson diversity fell from naive through CM, EM and EMRA in both CD4 and CD8 cells. A few larger clonotypes were present in naive repertoires, especially CD8 naive repertoires, and these clonotypes were possibly memory cells re-expressing CD45RA. RNA-based TCR counts may be influenced by expression changes linked to T cell activation and differentiation. Single alpha or beta chain sequences, rather than paired alpha/beta receptors, were used to define clonotypes. The repertoire findings for the naive and memory subsets could not be validated, as no ground truth was available. The abundance of TCRs followed a power law with an exponent that differed between naive and memory subsets yet stayed consistent across the three individuals.

About this clonotype itself: The antigen it recognizes is unknown. Qualities for individual bases were not recorded, and no much larger clone is one base off.

The method behind the library was UMI-ligation and nested PCR. The beta constant-region primer consisted of an equimolar mixture of two oligonucleotides that together covered TRBC1 and TRBC2. The ligated cDNA went through four rounds of PCR with nested alpha and beta constant-region primers together with the SP2 primer. T4 RNA ligase 1 ligated a single-stranded oligonucleotide carrying the SP2 primer and a 12-nucleotide UMI to the cDNA 3' end. Incubation of the ligation reaction lasted about 19-24 hours at 16 degrees C. To avoid over-amplification, PCR2 was usually performed as a SYBR Green qPCR and halted once a predetermined threshold was reached. Agencourt AMPure XP magnetic beads were used for all purifications after the first. Libraries were quantified by Qubit and checked on a TapeStation, where a main peak was expected near 650 bp. Pooled libraries were sequenced on an Illumina MiSeq with v2 2x251 paired-end kits, typically giving roughly 0.9-2.1 million reads per sample. Each sample library was pooled at 4 nM, and roughly 5-8% PhiX was included to improve cluster recognition. Per the original workflow: V and J genes were assigned to Demultiplexor-processed FASTQ reads by Decombinator through tag matching, with a single base-pair mismatch being allowed. Collapsinator relied on UMIs to fix sequencing errors as well as frequency errors caused by PCR heterogeneity. TCRs were translated and CDR3s were extracted from the conserved cysteine to the FGXG phenylalanine by CDR3Translator, with non-productive sequences being flagged. Gini, Shannon entropy and inverse Simpson indices were calculated on repertoires subsampled to equal numbers of UMI-defined TCRs. Within the linear range, a power law was fitted by maximum likelihood to the distributions of clonotype abundance. On one naive CD8 sample, the pipeline and MIGEC gave similar UMI counts, unique TCR numbers and clonal distributions. In one analysis, naive TCRs that were also found in any memory subset of the same donor were excluded from the naive repertoire. Repertoires were searched for about 7,300 CMV-associated CDR3 sequences compiled from VDJdb and a published dataset. TCRdb itself trimmed the public reads at Q25 with fastp, ran MiXCR and retained productive beta chains. CDR3 protein sequences are deduplicated, and each keeps its most common genes and DNA. TCRdb assigned the V and J calls; the authors' analysis was not used. Within this sample are about 150,000 distinct CDR3 sequences, with 22% of them counted one time only. Of the sample, about 0.11% is held by the ten largest clones.

The CDR3 contains 13 residues, cysteine and phenylalanine counted. Only the CDR3 part of the read is kept: 39 bases, read in frame from the first base. CDR1 and CDR2 (KGHSH, LQKENI) derive from the germline V gene. V is clipped by 6 bases and J by 4 bases, and the sequence between their germline boundaries is 10 bases long. TCR alpha and beta chain libraries were amplified separately from the second PCR step onward. Donor CMV status was determined by IFNgamma production from CD4+ T cells after overnight stimulation of fresh PBMCs with CMV viral lysate. CD4 T cells were positively selected using Miltenyi beads, after which CD8 T cells were positively selected from the CD4-negative fraction. Cells were stained for CD3, CD4, CD8, CD45RA, CD27 and a live/dead dye and were sorted on a BD Aria II into four subsets based on CD45RA and CD27. Blood was obtained from a few healthy volunteers, and the blood from each volunteer was fractionated into CD4 and CD8 T cells and subsequently into four differentiation subsets. Approximately 130 ml of peripheral blood was drawn per donor, and PBMC were isolated by Ficoll-Paque PLUS density-gradient centrifugation. After sorting, cells were lysed in RLT buffer, RNA was extracted using a Qiagen RNeasy kit, and the extracted RNA was stored at -80 degrees C.

The chain is encoded by TRBV18 joined to TRBJ1-3; there is no confident call for the D gene. The clonotype was recovered from a human donor in good health. Sequencing was carried out using naive CD4+ T cells from blood. The cell subset or site label corresponds to: naive T cells, CD45RA high CD27+. The CDR3 region: CASSNGLGNTIYF. Here is the DNA: TGTGCCAGCTCGAATGGACTGGGAAACACCATATATTTT.